Listed below are T cell receptor beta chains from one sample, sequenced in a study of type 1 regulatory T cells. TCRdb used MiXCR to reprocess the reads, holding one entry per CDR3 protein. Here the sample spans 75,000 to 100,000 distinct CDR3 sequences, about a third being singletons. Sequencing input: CD4+ T cells, either the whole sample or a sorted fraction (not recorded which). The receptors were gathered from a human donor in good health. The CDR3 runs from the conserved cysteine through the conserved F or W. D genes are given only for firm matches. The size of a clone is reported for some rows only, either as once, few or many, or as a class for expanded clones.

CSAQQGFTEAFF	TGCAGTGCCCAACAGGGATTTACTGAAGCTTTCTTT	-	TRBV20-1	-	TRBJ1-1
CASTPGQYNEQFF	TGTGCCAGCACCCCGGGACAGTACAATGAGCAGTTCTTC	-	TRBV28	TRBD1	TRBJ2-1
CASSQQPGTDTQYF	TGTGCCAGCAGCCAACAACCTGGCACAGATACGCAGTATTTT	-	TRBV3-1	-	TRBJ2-3
CASTRPPEAFF	TGTGCCAGCACTCGACCGCCAGAAGCTTTCTTT	-	TRBV6-2/TRBV6-3	-	TRBJ1-1
CASSPALEGSGANVLTF	TGTGCCAGCTCACCAGCCCTAGAGGGGTCTGGGGCCAACGTCCTGACTTTC	-	TRBV18	-	TRBJ2-6
CASSLRRGQGTAYNEQFF	TGTGCCAGCAGCTTAAGACGGGGACAGGGGACGGCCTACAATGAGCAGTTCTTC	few	TRBV11-1	TRBD1	TRBJ2-1
CASSQLGGSGSPLHF	TGTGCCAGCAGCCAGCTCGGGGGAAGCGGTTCACCCCTCCACTTT	few	TRBV12-3/TRBV12-4	-	TRBJ1-6
CSAKQGSTEAFF	TGCAGTGCTAAACAGGGAAGCACTGAAGCTTTCTTT	-	TRBV20-1	-	TRBJ1-1
CATSRDLAGGEFAEQYF	TGTGCCACCAGCAGAGATTTGGCGGGAGGGGAATTTGCCGAGCAGTACTTC	-	TRBV15	TRBD2	TRBJ2-7
CASNTGGTDTQYF	TGTGCCAGCAACACCGGGGGTACAGATACGCAGTATTTT	-	TRBV7-6	-	TRBJ2-3
CASSVDTVQNSPLHF	TGTGCCAGCAGCGTAGACACAGTCCAAAATTCACCCCTCCACTTT	-	TRBV9	-	TRBJ1-6
CASSPFSYTEAFF	TGCGCCAGCAGCCCTTTTAGCTACACTGAAGCTTTCTTT	-	TRBV4-3	-	TRBJ1-1
CSGQESPNQPQHF	TGCAGCGGCCAGGAATCGCCCAATCAGCCCCAGCATTTT	few	TRBV29-1	-	TRBJ1-5
CASSRDNRDPSVEQYF	TGTGCCAGCAGTCGAGATAACCGGGACCCGAGCGTCGAGCAGTACTTC	-	TRBV6-6	-	TRBJ2-7
CSARDLQGTSGTQYF	TGCAGTGCTAGAGATCTCCAAGGGACATCCGGTACGCAGTATTTT	few	TRBV20-1	-	TRBJ2-3
CATSDPQGFQETQYF	TGTGCCACCAGTGATCCACAGGGGTTTCAGGAGACCCAGTACTTC	-	TRBV24-1	TRBD1	TRBJ2-5
CASSLPGLACHEQFF	TGTGCCAGCAGCCTACCGGGACTAGCTTGTCATGAGCAGTTCTTC	-	TRBV7-9	TRBD2	TRBJ2-1
CSASDGAGGSDTQYF	TGCAGTGCTAGTGACGGAGCGGGAGGGTCAGATACGCAGTATTTT	-	TRBV20-1	TRBD2	TRBJ2-3
CASTIKTGGLNYGYTF	TGTGCCAGTACCATCAAAACAGGGGGCCTTAACTATGGCTACACCTTC	once	TRBV19	TRBD1	TRBJ1-2
CASSPEGLAGGIDEQFF	TGTGCCAGCAGTCCCGAAGGGCTAGCGGGAGGCATAGATGAGCAGTTCTTC	-	TRBV5-4	TRBD2	TRBJ2-1
CASSEDFLKVGELFF	TGTGCCAGCAGTGAGGACTTTCTTAAGGTCGGGGAGCTGTTTTTT	-	TRBV6-1	-	TRBJ2-2
CASSQDPEGGRNEQFF	TGTGCCAGCAGCCAAGATCCGGAGGGAGGTAGAAATGAGCAGTTCTTC	-	TRBV3-1	-	TRBJ2-1
CSAGLAGIGELFF	TGCAGCGCGGGACTAGCGGGAATCGGGGAGCTGTTTTTT	-	TRBV29-1	TRBD2	TRBJ2-2
CASSPQAKNTEAFF	TGTGCCAGCAGTCCTCAGGCTAAGAACACTGAAGCTTTCTTT	once	TRBV12-3/TRBV12-4	-	TRBJ1-1
CASSGRPEKTSYEQYF	TGCGCCAGTAGCGGGAGGCCCGAAAAAACCTCCTACGAGCAGTACTTC	-	TRBV10-2	TRBD2	TRBJ2-7
CASSLEGGNTIYF	TGTGCCAGCAGCTTAGAAGGCGGAAACACCATATATTTT	-	TRBV7-3	-	TRBJ1-3
CASSGQGGVREQFF	TGCGCCAGTTCCGGACAGGGTGGAGTTCGTGAGCAGTTCTTC	-	TRBV10-2	TRBD1	TRBJ2-1
CASSLARWLAGANTGELFF	TGTGCCAGCAGCTTAGCCCGGTGGCTAGCGGGAGCGAACACCGGGGAGCTGTTTTTT	once	TRBV7-8	TRBD2	TRBJ2-2
CSAKTSGNTGELFF	TGCAGTGCTAAAACTAGCGGGAACACCGGGGAGCTGTTTTTT	-	TRBV20-1	TRBD2	TRBJ2-2
CAWSARVGGFYGYTF	TGTGCCTGGAGCGCTCGCGTTGGAGGGTTCTATGGCTACACCTTC	few	TRBV30	-	TRBJ1-2
CSVDTQYF	TGCAGCGTTGATACGCAGTATTTT	-	TRBV29-1	-	TRBJ2-3
CASGQGRLAGVFAGELFF	TGCGCCAGCGGCCAAGGGAGGCTAGCGGGGGTCTTCGCCGGGGAGCTGTTTTTT	-	TRBV4-1	TRBD2	TRBJ2-2
CASSPESGSTDTQYF	TGTGCCAGCAGCCCCGAGAGCGGAAGCACAGATACGCAGTATTTT	few	TRBV7-2	-	TRBJ2-3
CASSFGSTTGELFF	TGCGCCAGCAGCTTCGGAAGTACCACCGGGGAGCTGTTTTTT	-	TRBV5-1	-	TRBJ2-2
CASSLNSMGLGATQLYNEQFF	TGTGCCAGCAGCTTAAATTCGATGGGACTAGGGGCCACCCAACTATACAATGAGCAGTTCTTC	few	TRBV11-2	TRBD2	TRBJ2-1
CASSHYRDDADTQYF	TGTGCCAGCAGCCATTATCGGGACGACGCAGATACGCAGTATTTT	few	TRBV3-1	-	TRBJ2-3
CASGLVPGLETYNEQFF	TGTGCTAGTGGTTTGGTCCCGGGACTCGAAACCTACAATGAGCAGTTCTTC	few	TRBV12-5	-	TRBJ2-1
CASRILRVDLSYEQYF	TGTGCCAGCAGAATACTTCGGGTAGACCTCTCCTACGAGCAGTACTTC	few	TRBV27	-	TRBJ2-7
CASSASGTAPLAQYF	TGTGCCAGCAGTGCCTCCGGGACTGCTCCCTTGGCGCAGTATTTT	-	TRBV27	-	TRBJ2-3
CSVTPDSNQPQHF	TGCAGCGTTACCCCTGATAGCAATCAGCCCCAGCATTTT	-	TRBV29-1	-	TRBJ1-5
CASSLTGTSGRDHNEQFF	TGTGCCAGCAGCTTAACGGGAACTAGCGGGAGGGACCACAATGAGCAGTTCTTC	-	TRBV7-3	TRBD2	TRBJ2-1
CAISERGLAGGPGNEQFF	TGTGCCATCAGTGAGCGGGGACTAGCGGGAGGGCCAGGGAATGAGCAGTTCTTC	many	TRBV10-3	TRBD2	TRBJ2-1
CASSQEAHSGSGYTF	TGCGCCAGCAGCCAAGAGGCCCATTCCGGGAGTGGCTACACCTTC	-	TRBV4-3	-	TRBJ1-2
CASSFPGRNTQYF	TGTGCCAGCAGTTTCCCGGGACGGAATACGCAGTATTTT	-	TRBV6-2/TRBV6-3	-	TRBJ2-3
CASSSLRDSSYEQYF	TGTGCCAGCAGCTCGCTCCGGGACAGTTCGTACGAGCAGTACTTC	-	TRBV21-1	-	TRBJ2-7
CASISISGANVLTF	TGCGCCAGCATATCCATTTCTGGGGCCAACGTCCTGACTTTC	once	TRBV5-1	-	TRBJ2-6
CATGEDLNQPQHF	TGTGCCACAGGGGAAGACCTCAATCAGCCCCAGCATTTT	-	TRBV15	-	TRBJ1-5
CASSLLPLKDEQFF	TGCGCCAGCAGCTTATTACCCCTAAAGGATGAGCAGTTCTTC	few	TRBV5-1	-	TRBJ2-1
CASSSLRDGRARNEQYF	TGTGCCAGCAGCTCCCTAAGGGACGGGAGGGCCAGGAACGAGCAGTACTTC	-	TRBV7-2	TRBD2	TRBJ2-7
CASSLEAVRTEAFF	TGCGCCAGCAGCTTGGAGGCAGTCAGGACTGAAGCTTTCTTT	few	TRBV5-1	-	TRBJ1-1
CSVGHFYEQYF	TGCAGCGTTGGGCATTTCTACGAGCAGTACTTC	-	TRBV29-1	-	TRBJ2-7
CASSDSGTRLEQYF	TGTGCCAGCAGTGACTCCGGGACACGTTTAGAGCAGTACTTC	-	TRBV25-1	-	TRBJ2-7
CASSPELAGIETQYF	TGTGCCAGCAGCCCCGAACTAGCGGGAATTGAGACCCAGTACTTC	-	TRBV5-4	TRBD2	TRBJ2-5
CSTRAFGANTEAFF	TGCAGTACTAGGGCCTTCGGGGCGAACACTGAAGCTTTCTTT	once	TRBV20-1	-	TRBJ1-1
CASSEFYSVPPSSYNEQFF	TGTGCCAGCAGTGAGTTTTATTCGGTCCCCCCAAGCTCCTACAATGAGCAGTTCTTC	-	TRBV27	-	TRBJ2-1
CASSIGSGLAGPESYNEQFF	TGTGCCAGTAGTATAGGATCTGGACTAGCGGGACCGGAGTCCTACAATGAGCAGTTCTTC	few	TRBV19	TRBD2	TRBJ2-1
CASSSTGAREGANVLTF	TGTGCCAGCAGTTCGACAGGGGCCCGTGAGGGGGCCAACGTCCTGACTTTC	-	TRBV28	TRBD1	TRBJ2-6
CASSLTGDRNYNEQFF	TGTGCCAGCAGCTTGACGGGGGACCGAAACTACAATGAGCAGTTCTTC	-	TRBV5-5	-	TRBJ2-1
CASTRGGGYGYTF	TGTGCCAGTACCCGAGGAGGGGGCTATGGCTACACCTTC	-	TRBV19	-	TRBJ1-2
CASSFLNEKLFF	TGTGCCAGCAGCTTTCTGAATGAAAAACTGTTTTTT	once	TRBV7-8	-	TRBJ1-4